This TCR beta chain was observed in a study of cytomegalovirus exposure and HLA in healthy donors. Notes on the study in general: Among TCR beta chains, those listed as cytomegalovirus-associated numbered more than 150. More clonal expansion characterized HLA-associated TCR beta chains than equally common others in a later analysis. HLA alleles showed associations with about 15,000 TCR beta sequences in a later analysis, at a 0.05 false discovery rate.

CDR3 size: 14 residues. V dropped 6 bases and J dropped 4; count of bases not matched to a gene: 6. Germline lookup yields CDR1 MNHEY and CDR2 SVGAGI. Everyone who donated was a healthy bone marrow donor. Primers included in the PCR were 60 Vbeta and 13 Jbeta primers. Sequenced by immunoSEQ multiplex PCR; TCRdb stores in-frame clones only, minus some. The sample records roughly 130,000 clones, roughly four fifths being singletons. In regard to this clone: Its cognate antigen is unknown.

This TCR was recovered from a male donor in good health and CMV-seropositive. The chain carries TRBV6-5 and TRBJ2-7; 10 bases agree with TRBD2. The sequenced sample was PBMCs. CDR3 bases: TGTGCCAGCAGAAACCAGCGGGAGGGATACGAGCAGTACTTC. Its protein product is CASRNQREGYEQYF.